Included here is one TCR beta chain sequence, with context. The data stem from a study of T cell responses to AZD1222 COVID-19 vaccine. V lost 5 bases and J lost 1, with 5 bases in between. CDR3 length: 12 residues. Germline V CDR1 and CDR2: SEHNR, FQNEAQ (reference sequence). Sequencing used immunoSEQ multiplex PCR; TCRdb keeps in-frame clones, though not all of them. Of some 75,000 clones in the sample, approximately 90% are singletons; the top ten hold around 9.9%. This sequence originates from an adult in good health. This chain joins TRBV7-9 and TRBJ1-1, with no clear D. Here the sequenced sample was peripheral blood, taken on day 0 of AZD1222 vaccination. For the CDR3, the DNA is TGTGCCAGCAGCGGCGCGAACACTGAAGCTTTCTTT. Amino acid sequence: CASSGANTEAFF.